This T cell receptor (beta chain) was obtained from a study of cytomegalovirus exposure and HLA in healthy donors. The study's findings and limits: Serostatus for CMV was the only available immune exposure information. Certain sequence variants were highly shared and formed a cluster, and this cluster was likely a sequencing artifact.

As regards this clone: Its matching antigen is unknown.

It was with 60 Vbeta and 13 Jbeta primers that the PCR ran. Profiled with immunoSEQ multiplex PCR; TCRdb holds only in-frame clones, not every one. The data contain 90,000 to 110,000 clones, under 85% of them singletons. The clonotype originates from a woman in her fifties or sixties in good health and CMV-seropositive. The sequenced sample consisted of PBMCs.

CDR3 protein: CATARGKETQYF. Written as DNA, the CDR3 is TGTGCCACCGCCCGGGGTAAAGAGACCCAGTACTTC. The chain employs TRBV15 and TRBJ2-5; weak D call: TRBD2 (5 bases). Trimming took off 8 bases at V and 3 bases at J, with 10 bases between the two ends. In germline, CDR1 is LNHNV, CDR2 YYDKDF (reference sequence). The length of the CDR3 is 12 residues.